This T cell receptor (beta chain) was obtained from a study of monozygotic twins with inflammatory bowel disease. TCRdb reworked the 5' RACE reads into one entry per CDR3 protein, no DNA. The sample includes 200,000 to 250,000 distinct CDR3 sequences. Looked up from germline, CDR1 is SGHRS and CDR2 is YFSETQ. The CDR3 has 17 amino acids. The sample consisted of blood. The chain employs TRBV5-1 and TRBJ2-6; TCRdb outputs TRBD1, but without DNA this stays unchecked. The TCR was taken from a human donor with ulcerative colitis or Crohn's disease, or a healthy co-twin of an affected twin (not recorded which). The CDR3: CASRLTGVESGANVLTF.